The clone carrying this T cell receptor (beta chain) has more than one count but fewer than ten. Its antigen is not identified. TCRdb ran MiXCR on the RT-PCR reads and lists one entry per CDR3 protein. The table records around 850,000 distinct CDR3 sequences, around 18% of them present only once. The data stem from a study of response to subunit inactivated influenza vaccine. The study's findings and limits: Few new T cells, the authors suggested, are recruited by each seasonal influenza vaccination.

Germline CDR1 reads DFQATT; CDR2 reads SNEGSKA (reference sequence). Deletions cut 2 bases from V and 13 bases from J, with 18 bases between. The CDR3 is 12 residues long. This clonotype was obtained from a man over 45 who received an inactivated influenza vaccine. The chain has TRBV20-1 and TRBJ2-7, with D possibly TRBD1 on 9 matching bases. Sequenced here: PBMCs from blood, sampled about 5 days after vaccination. The CDR3 DNA reads as TGCAGTGCTAGAATTAGCGGGACAGGGACATACTTC. Encoded protein: CSARISGTGTYF.